Reported below is one TCR beta chain. Antigen specificity is unknown. The data originate from a study of cytotoxic CD8 clonotypes in ibrutinib-treated CLL. Turning to the study itself: Outcomes included 25 or so partial and 2 complete responses; after median roughly 66 months, 14 stayed remitted and approximately 12 progressed. The samples contained a few hundred thousand productive templates on average. They also contained an average of 94,082 productive rearrangements. Study results and caveats: Clonality rose at ibrutinib response and fell back toward baseline at progression.

V lost 5 bases and J lost 2, with 9 bases in between. The germline V gene has CDR1 SGDLS and CDR2 YYNGEE. This CDR3 spans 13 amino acids. Clones were sequenced by immunoSEQ multiplex PCR, and TCRdb holds only the in-frame ones, with some missing. The sample has tens of thousands of clones, 70% to 75% seen once. The J gene is TRBJ2-3, the V gene TRBV9, with no clear D. Material: PBMCs, obtained at disease progression, from a patient treated with ibrutinib. The sequence was collected from a human donor with chronic lymphocytic leukemia. The CDR3: CASSRAHTDTQYF. The DNA of the CDR3 is TGTGCCAGCAGTAGGGCCCACACAGATACGCAGTATTTT.